This record covers a single TCR beta chain. The entry originates in a study of OX40 agonist ivuxolimab in advanced cancers. Trimming took 4 bases from V and 4 from J, leaving 19 bases between them. Per the germline V gene, CDR1 is SGHNT and CDR2 is YENEEA. The CDR3 runs to 16 residues. Profiled with immunoSEQ multiplex PCR; TCRdb holds only in-frame clones, not every one. Of some 74,000 clones in the sample, 88% are singletons; the top ten hold around 1%. This sequence originates from an adult with an advanced solid tumor such as melanoma, head and neck, liver or kidney cancer. The input for sequencing was CD4+ or CD8+ T cells sorted from blood, taken in a trial of the OX40 agonist ivuxolimab. V gene TRBV11-3 combines with J gene TRBJ1-1; a possible D gene is TRBD1 (6 bases). The CDR3 here is CASSSRGREGITEAFF. CDR3 sequence (DNA): TGTGCCAGCAGCTCCCGGGGGCGTGAAGGCATCACTGAAGCTTTCTTT.